This TCR beta chain was recovered during a study of T-cell memory formation after mild COVID-19. This clonotype ranks as medium-sized (0.01 to 0.1%). Its antigen is not known. TCRdb fed the 5' RACE reads into MiXCR, producing one record per CDR3 protein. The sample lists about 50,000 distinct CDR3 sequences, approximately 7% occurring once. From germline, CDR1 is SGHVS and CDR2 FQNEAQ. V dropped 5 bases and J dropped 2; count of bases not matched to a gene: 10. The CDR3 has 16 residues. Study outcomes and limitations: CD4+ bias marked clones expanding day 15 to 37, unlike balanced contracting clones.

Sequenced: PBMCs or a T cell subset sorted from them (not recorded which). This TCR was recovered from a man aged 18 to 29 who had mild COVID-19 (a few samples of this study predate the infection). Cell type and time point are not known. The rearrangement uses TRBV7-8 and TRBJ2-3, with 7 bases identical to TRBD1. The CDR3 here is CASSPGTDRVTDTQYF. CDR3 DNA sequence: TGTGCCAGCAGCCCAGGGACAGATAGAGTCACAGATACGCAGTATTTT.